This TCR beta chain was recorded in a study of Graves' ophthalmopathy and Graves' hyperthyroidism. General study points: Ophthalmopathy progression predictions by the model showed about 75% specificity and approximately 71% sensitivity. Blood shared most expanded thyroid clonotypes above 0.001 frequency.

A note on this clonotype: No antigen is known for it.

RNA served as the template for amplifying TCR beta CDR3 regions. HTBI-primed RT-PCR formed the first round, and a multiplex PCR formed the second. TCRdb independently ran MiXCR on the multiplex PCR reads; one entry per CDR3 protein. The sample consists of about 230,000 distinct CDR3 sequences, about 46% of them appearing once. V was trimmed by 1 base and J by 10 bases, leaving 17 bases between them. The CDR3 spans 14 residues. CDR1 SGHRS and CDR2 YFSETQ come from the germline V gene. Exclusion covered patients with other autoimmune diseases or uncontrolled infections (as well as pregnancy or lactation).

The receptor was derived from an adult man with Graves' ophthalmopathy. This sequence joins TRBV5-1 and TRBJ2-5; D is ambiguous. The sample consisted of peripheral blood. CDR3 region: CASSLKGVAMDQYF. In DNA, the CDR3 is TGCGCCAGCAGCTTGAAGGGTGTAGCTATGGACCAGTACTTC.